This T cell receptor beta chain stems from a study of HIV-infected patients and healthy controls (dated by TCRdb to between 2014 and 2016). With respect to the entire study: After three months of therapy, CD4 counts in 14 of 16 patients increased to a modest but significant degree while remaining below normal ranges. Viral load became undetectable in about 65% of the 16 patients by the second bleed and in all patients after a further year of therapy. No consistent shift in CD8 counts was seen during early therapy, whereas a slight rise was seen in the CD4:CD8 ratio. Patients lacked overall T-cell lymphocytopenia, and total CDR3 counts per chain did not differ significantly from controls. Whether deep TCR repertoire sequencing of small blood samples from HIV patients could capture immune perturbation and reconstitution was tested in the study. The investigation overall reported the following: MAIT cell alpha-chain CDR3s were found at high frequency in healthy controls but were severely depleted in HIV+ repertoires. In size-matched repertoire data, the apparent post-therapy recovery of the Gini index in HIV-infected patients was not replicated. The study did not determine donor HLA types. Compared with untreated HIV+ repertoires, healthy control repertoires had roughly threefold more distinct CDR3s and a higher Shannon diversity. Rare events from HIV-infected data received too much weight under size-matching, and comparisons were complicated by unequal numbers of distinct sequences between patients and controls. HIV-associated CDR3s exhibited a significant reduction in frequency during therapy, whereas CMV-associated CDR3s exhibited no significant change, although the majority increased in frequency. Both the Jaccard index and the count of highly shared sequences showed that healthy controls shared more CDR3s between individuals than HIV+ patients did. Significantly higher mean Gini indices were seen in HIV-infected repertoires than in controls, possibly reflecting oligoclonality. Using whole blood restricted sequencing depth and prevented separating the dynamics of distinct T-cell subpopulations. In the samples, alpha-beta chain pairing was left undetermined. A major limit on how widely the findings apply, in the view of the authors, was that only sixteen HIV-infected individuals were processed. Eight alpha and eight beta V genes showed significantly different mean usage between HIV-infected patients and controls. The observed differences in diversity could not be explained by the slight differences in age and sex profiles between the study cohorts.

This clonotype was seen many times. The antigen this receptor binds is unknown. A read error may account for a junction end that differs from germline. Since whole blood was used without any cell fractionation, the repertoire reflected all peripheral T cells in unsorted form. A roughly 2.4 ml sample of peripheral blood was drawn into Tempus tubes for RNA extraction. The study enrolled HIV-infected adults who had not yet received antiretroviral therapy and were about to begin treatment, and it processed the first sixteen eligible patients. Patients with febrile or AIDS-related illness, tumors, hepatitis B or C coinfection, immunomodulatory therapy, recent vaccination or treatment interruptions were excluded from enrollment. Residual genomic DNA was removed with the TURBO-DNase kit and globin mRNA was depleted with GLOBINclear. Pretreatment blood from HIV-infected patients was collected just before antiretroviral therapy was started.

500 to 550 ng RNA was reverse transcribed with SuperScript III using primers against the alpha and beta constant regions. Separate alpha and beta chain libraries were made by chain-specific third strand synthesis with multiplexing indices. The protocol used a single primer pair to amplify all rearrangements within a chain, which avoided primer bias, and attached molecular barcodes to each cDNA molecule. Purified cDNA was ligated with T4 RNA Ligase 1 onto a 5' RACE adapter bearing a random hexamer and the SP2 sequencing primer site. With slow temperature ramps used to favor optimal annealing, second strand synthesis was primed from the SP2 site with Phusion polymerase. The 12-nucleotide barcode on each molecule comprised two random hexamer sequences, both introduced before amplification and concatenated. A brief initial PCR introduced P5 and P7 adapter elements together with a second index, and a 23-cycle amplification PCR using P5s and P7 primers was subsequently performed. A total of about 30 PCR cycles were applied to the libraries, which were quantified on a Qubit, sized on a Bioanalyzer, and diluted to about 3.8 nM. The normalized libraries were sequenced on an Illumina MiSeq using 2 x 250 paired-end kits. MinElute columns were the means by which the reverse transcription reactions were cleaned up, and the reactions were eluted into roughly 10 ul Tris-Cl. Adapter ligations ran for about 25 hours at 16 degrees C and were afterwards cleaned with AMPure XP beads at a 1:1 ratio. The study's processing was this. A modified Decombinator processed the demultiplexed FASTQ files and output V, J, insert and barcode information. Sequences that shared a barcode but differed from the dominant sequence were treated as errors and discarded, and barcodes were clustered at Levenshtein distance 3 and counted to estimate the original cDNA molecules. Downstream analyses used R packages ineq, vegan, igraph and RCytoscape, with IMGT nomenclature and CDR3 definitions. To avoid skew from clonal expansion, each TCR was counted once, and V gene usage was computed over distinct sequences. Similarity networks connected unique CDR3 amino acid sequences within a donor whenever two sequences differed by a single Levenshtein edit. The authors compiled published HIV-specific CDR3s (around 90 alpha, fewer than 800 beta) and CMV-specific CDR3s (roughly twelve alpha, 250 or so beta) and searched for them in the repertoires. Random subsampling to size-matched repertoires showed patients' decreased diversity was not caused by their lower sequence numbers. TCRdb trimmed public reads at Q25 via fastp, called clones via MiXCR and kept in-frame beta chains. Identical CDR3 protein sequences are pooled into one entry, listed with their most common genes and DNA. TCRdb, not the original authors, processed these V and J calls. The sample table lists several thousand distinct CDR3 sequences, 9% to 9.5% of them with a count of one. The ten largest clonotypes hold 15% to 20% of the sample.

The germline V gene supplies CDR1 KGHSH and CDR2 LQKENI. There are 15 amino acids in the CDR3, from cysteine to phenylalanine inclusive. Only the CDR3 DNA is retained, 45 bases long and in frame from the first base. The clonotype originates from an adult with HIV infection. This receptor chain uses TRBV18 and TRBJ2-1, with 10 middle bases fitting TRBD1. This material consisted of blood, taken before antiretroviral therapy. Here is the DNA: TGTGCCAGCTCCCCACGGGACAGGGGCCCCAATGAGCAGTTCTTC. Its coded protein is CASSPRDRGPNEQFF. Beyond the CDR3, the reference TRBV18 and TRBJ2-1 genes provide the residues; the full variable domain reads: NAGVMQNPRHLVRRRGQEARLRCSPMKGHSHVYWYRQLPEEGLKFMVYLQKENIIDESGMPKERFSAEFPKEGPSILRIQQVVRGDSAAYFCASSPRDRGPNEQFFGPGTRLTVL.